Below, 21 T cell receptor beta chains from the same sample are listed, as sequenced in a study of blood T cells in healthy people across ages. The use of a sample-barcoded 5' primer and a J-beta primer mix characterized a second PCR of roughly 7 to 11 cycles. TCRdb passed the 5' RACE reads through MiXCR, listing each CDR3 protein once. The sample lists more than 1.4 million distinct CDR3 sequences, 35% to 45% occurring once. Sequences were obtained from blood. The source of these receptors is a woman under 30 in good health.

The J gene is TRBJ1-5, the V gene TRBV6-1; 8 bases line up with TRBD1. The CDR3 sequence is 16 residues long. CDR1 is MNHNS, CDR2 SASEGT, per germline. V gave up 4 bases and J gave up 4 bases; unmatched junction bases: 9. CDR3: CASSAGTGLGNQPQHF. CDR3 nucleotides: TGTGCCAGCAGTGCCGGGACAGGCTTAGGGAATCAGCCCCAGCATTTT.

The V and J genes are TRBV6-6 and TRBJ2-7; possibly TRBD2 for D (5 bases). The V gene's germline CDR1 is MNHNY and CDR2 SVGAGI (reference sequence). V lost 7 bases and J 2 bases, leaving 15 bases between the germline ends. The CDR3 length is 14 residues. The CDR3, as DNA: TGTGCCAGCATTCCGAATCGGGGTACCTACGAGCAGTACTTC. Translated, it gives CASIPNRGTYEQYF.

The gene calls are TRBV6-6 and TRBJ2-7; D is perhaps TRBD2 (5 bases). Germline V CDR1 and CDR2: MNHNY, SVGAGI (reference sequence). V lost 8 bases and J 2 bases, leaving 16 bases between the germline ends. The CDR3 is made up of 14 amino acids. In DNA form, the CDR3 reads TGTGCCAGCGGGCTGACTAACGGTCCCTACGAGCAGTACTTC. It is translated as CASGLTNGPYEQYF.

The V call is TRBV27, the J call TRBJ2-7; D is possibly TRBD1 (6 bases). Trimming took 10 bases from V and 1 from J, leaving 14 bases between them. Germline V gene sequence: CDR1 MNHEY, CDR2 SMNVEV (reference sequence). The CDR3 is 13 amino acids. The CDR3 spells CATQQGGSYEQYF. The CDR3 bases are TGTGCCACACAACAAGGGGGTTCCTACGAGCAGTACTTC.

The genes are TRBV20-1 and TRBJ2-3, with a possible D match to TRBD1 (6 bases). Germline CDR1 and CDR2: DFQATT and SNEGSKA (reference sequence). This CDR3 region has 17 residues. V was trimmed by 0 bases and J by 1 base, leaving 17 bases between them. In DNA form, the CDR3 reads TGCAGTGCTAGAGATGCAGGTGTACAGGGCGGCACAGATACGCAGTATTTT. It codes for CSARDAGVQGGTDTQYF.

V is TRBV2 and J is TRBJ1-1, with D tentatively TRBD1 (5 bases). Between the trimmed V and J ends, which lost 7 bases and 1 base, there was a span of 7 bases. Looked up from germline, CDR1 is SNHLY and CDR2 is FYNNEI. The CDR3 length is 12 residues. This CDR3 is CASTGQNTEAFF. DNA for the CDR3: TGTGCCAGCACAGGGCAGAACACTGAAGCTTTCTTT.

This clonotype was counted between two and nine times. The V and J genes are TRBV7-8 and TRBJ1-1; D uncertain. This CDR3 contains 15 residues. Between the trimmed V and J ends, which lost 3 bases and 1 base, there was a span of 12 bases. CDR1 and CDR2 from the germline V gene are SGHVS and FQNEAQ. The DNA of the CDR3 is TGTGCCAGCAGCTTGTCTGGAGGCGCGAACACTGAAGCTTTCTTT. Amino acid sequence: CASSLSGGANTEAFF.

The chain joins TRBV7-2 to TRBJ2-7; D is ambiguous. Germline V gene data show CDR1 as SGHTA and CDR2 as FQGNSA. CDR3 size: 13 residues. The V gene lost 2 bases and the J gene lost 2 bases, with 7 bases spanning the gap. The CDR3 spells CASSLPSTYEQYF. The CDR3 coding sequence is TGTGCCAGCAGCTTACCATCCACCTACGAGCAGTACTTC. Full variable domain (rest looked up from reference TRBV7-2 and TRBJ2-7): GAGVSQSPSNKVTEKGKDVELRCDPISGHTALYWYRQSLGQGLEFLIYFQGNSAPDKSGLPSDRFSAERTGGSVSTLTIQRTQQEDSAVYLCASSLPSTYEQYFGPGTRLTVT.

J is TRBJ1-2 and V is TRBV3-1, with TRBD1 matching 8 bases. Germline assignment: CDR1 LGHDT and CDR2 YNNKEL (reference sequence). Trimming took 4 bases from V and 7 from J; bases not matched to a gene: 11. CDR3 length equals 15 residues. CDR3 in amino acids: CASSPDPGQGLGYTF. The CDR3 bases are TGTGCCAGCAGCCCCGACCCCGGACAGGGACTTGGCTACACCTTC.

The chain is built from TRBV20-1 and TRBJ2-5, with 7 nucleotides matching TRBD2. V shed 0 bases, J shed 0 bases, and the junction held 7 bases outside the gene matches. The germline CDR1 and CDR2 sequences are DFQATT and SNEGSKA (reference sequence). The CDR3 extends over 16 amino acids. The CDR3 DNA sequence: TGCAGTGCTAGAGACGTCCTCGGGAGGTACCAAGAGACCCAGTACTTC. Translating gives CSARDVLGRYQETQYF.

The V call is TRBV5-1, the J call TRBJ2-1, with no clear D. Germline V CDR1 and CDR2: SGHRS, YFSETQ. The CDR3 length is 14 residues. V was pared by 4 bases and J by 3 bases, with 11 bases between. CDR3 DNA: TGCGCCAGCAGCGCCTCGGATAGCTACAATGAGCAGTTCTTC. It specifies CASSASDSYNEQFF.

The rearrangement uses TRBV6-1 and TRBJ1-6, with unresolved D. The CDR3 is 15 amino acids. V was pared by 2 bases and J by 6 bases, with 11 bases between. Germline loops: CDR1 MNHNS, CDR2 SASEGT. The CDR3 sequence: CASSETEGSNSPLHF. CDR3 DNA: TGTGCCAGCAGTGAAACAGAGGGTAGTAATTCACCCCTCCACTTT.

This chain uses TRBV6-2 or TRBV6-3 with TRBJ2-1; no clear D gene. This CDR3 is 11 amino acids long. Trimming took 7 bases from V and 7 from J, leaving 8 bases between them. Germline V gene lookup returns CDR1 MNHEY and CDR2 SVGEGT. CDR3 residues: CASNSVNEQFF. The CDR3 bases are TGTGCCAGCAACTCGGTAAATGAGCAGTTCTTC.

The CDR3 DNA reads TGTGCCAGTAGTACAAAAGACAGGGCCAATCAGCCCCAGCATTTT. As protein: CASSTKDRANQPQHF. V gene TRBV19 combines with J gene TRBJ1-5; 7 bases align to TRBD1. After removal of 4 bases from V and 3 bases from J, the junction contained 6 bases not matched to a gene. Per the germline V gene, CDR1 is LNHDA and CDR2 is SQIVND (reference sequence). CDR3 length: 15 residues.

The J gene is TRBJ1-5, the V gene TRBV3-1; D ambiguous. The germline V and J ends were trimmed by 3 bases and 8 bases, with 14 bases remaining between them. Germline V gene lookup returns CDR1 LGHDT and CDR2 YNNKEL (reference sequence). This CDR3 has 14 residues. The CDR3 here is CASSQEPQFEPQHF. Here the CDR3 DNA reads TGTGCCAGCAGCCAGGAGCCGCAATTTGAGCCCCAGCATTTT.

Points on this clonotype: Relative to the germline gene, one junction end is altered; a read error may explain this. The chain employs TRBV20-1 and TRBJ1-2; 7 nucleotides agree with TRBD1. The germline CDR1 and CDR2 sequences are DFQATT and SNEGSKA (reference sequence). The CDR3 runs to 13 residues. CDR3: CSVRPGQLYGYTF. DNA of the CDR3: TGCAGTGTTAGACCGGGACAGCTCTATGGCTACACCTTC.

The chain carries TRBV6-1 and TRBJ2-7; D call uncertain. This CDR3 contains 13 residues. Trimming stripped 0 bases from V and 0 bases from J, with 3 bases between. Looked up from germline, CDR1 is MNHNS and CDR2 is SASEGT. This chain's CDR3 is CASSEAHSYEQYF. CDR3 in DNA: TGTGCCAGCAGTGAAGCGCACTCCTACGAGCAGTACTTC.

This clonotype occurred once. This chain joins TRBV7-2 and TRBJ2-7; 7 nucleotides line up with TRBD2. The V and J ends lost 5 bases and 5 bases, in that order; junction bases with no gene match: 12. The CDR3 totals 15 residues. Germline V gene lookup returns CDR1 SGHTA and CDR2 FQGNSA. This chain's CDR3 is CASSPGRETWNEQYF. CDR3 bases: TGTGCCAGCAGCCCCGGGCGGGAGACATGGAACGAGCAGTACTTC.

The CDR3 DNA sequence: TGTGCCAGCAGCGTAGACGGCGGGAGGGTACCAGATACGCAGTATTTT. Its protein product is CASSVDGGRVPDTQYF. This chain uses TRBV9 with TRBJ2-3, with TRBD2 matching over 9 bases. The junction had 6 bases not matched to a gene; V was cut back by 0 bases and J by 4 bases. The CDR3 sequence is 16 residues long. Germline CDR1 and CDR2: SGDLS and YYNGEE.

The genes are TRBV14 and TRBJ2-7; D may be TRBD1 (5 bases). CDR1 is SGHDN, CDR2 FVKESK, per germline. The CDR3 is 15 amino acids. Trimming took off 1 base at V and 2 bases at J, with 12 bases between the two ends. The CDR3: CASSQGAGNTYEQYF. The DNA for the CDR3 is TGTGCCAGCAGCCAAGGGGCAGGGAACACCTACGAGCAGTACTTC. The full variable domain, rest sourced from reference TRBV14 and TRBJ2-7, is EAGVTQFPSHSVIEKGQTVTLRCDPISGHDNLYWYRRVMGKEIKFLLHFVKESKQDESGMPNNRFLAERTGGTYSTLKVQPAELEDSGVYFCASSQGAGNTYEQYFGPGTRLTVT.

Only a few counts were recorded for this clonotype. This rearrangement joins TRBV4-1 to TRBJ2-7, with 7 bases lining up with TRBD1. The CDR3 sequence is 15 residues long. V shed 2 bases and J 3 bases; nucleotides not matched to a gene: 7. CDR1 and CDR2 from the germline V gene are MGHRA and YSYEKL. The CDR3 nucleotides are TGCGCCAGCAGCCAATCAGGGACAGCCTTCTACGAGCAGTACTTC. It codes for CASSQSGTAFYEQYF.